The 7 T cell receptor beta chains below all came from one sample that was sequenced in a study of T-cell reconstitution after alpha-beta-depleted transplantation in children. The library targeted TCRbeta and was prepared with unique molecular identifiers. One entry per CDR3 protein, called by TCRdb with MiXCR from the PCR reads. The profile covers about 640,000 distinct CDR3 sequences, with 16% appearing a single time and about 1.1% taken by the ten largest. Source: PBMCs from the stem cell graft donor, taken from the stem cell graft. The receptors were gathered from a human donor who donated a stem cell graft to a child with acute myeloid leukemia.

This clonotype was counted ten times or more. V is TRBV7-9 and J is TRBJ2-3; the D is unclear. The CDR3 has 12 amino acids. Trimming removed 5 bases from V and 2 bases from J, with 5 bases in between. CDR1 and CDR2 (germline): SEHNR, FQNEAQ (reference sequence). The CDR3 sequence: CASSRDTDTQYF. The CDR3 region has the DNA TGTGCCAGCAGCCGAGACACAGATACGCAGTATTTT.

This clonotype was seen ten or more times. The chain combines TRBV4-3 with TRBJ1-2, with D hard to call. This CDR3 is 15 amino acids long. Trimming removed 1 base at V and 6 bases at J, with 15 bases between. Germline-derived CDR1 and CDR2 are LGHNA and YSLEER. Here the CDR3 DNA reads TGCGCCAGCAGCCAAGTCTTCAAGGCGGCGAATGGCTACACCTTC. Encoded protein: CASSQVFKAANGYTF.

The chain couples TRBV6-5 to TRBJ2-2, with TRBD1 matching over 10 bases. This CDR3 contains 15 residues. J was trimmed by 5 bases and V by 2 bases; bases with no gene match: 2. From germline, CDR1 is MNHEY and CDR2 SVGAGI. The CDR3 sequence: CASSYTGQGTGELFF. Written as DNA, the CDR3 is TGTGCCAGCAGTTACACGGGACAGGGGACCGGGGAGCTGTTTTTT.

This clonotype has ten or more counts. The chain carries TRBV20-1 and TRBJ1-4; D not certain. Trimming removed 5 bases at V and 0 bases at J, with 19 bases between. The CDR3 is made up of 17 amino acids. Germline V gene data show CDR1 as DFQATT and CDR2 as SNEGSKA (reference sequence). The CDR3 spells CSADPWLTASTNEKLFF. CDR3 coding DNA: TGCAGTGCTGATCCTTGGCTGACGGCCTCAACTAATGAAAAACTGTTTTTT.

This clonotype came up many times. The CDR3 here is CASSPRLAHEQFF. CDR3 nucleotide sequence: TGTGCCAGCAGTCCCAGACTAGCACATGAGCAGTTCTTC. The chain carries TRBV12-3 or TRBV12-4 and TRBJ2-1, with TRBD2 matching 7 bases. This CDR3 contains 13 residues. Trimming took 5 bases from V and 8 from J; bases not matched to a gene: 6.

The chain links TRBV7-2 to TRBJ2-7; D unresolved. Germline CDR1 reads SGHTA; CDR2 reads FQGNSA. The CDR3 is made up of 13 amino acids. With 2 bases removed from V and 7 bases from J, the gap between germline ends came to 12 bases. The CDR3 coding sequence is TGTGCCAGCAGCTTAAGTTCGGATCATGAGCAGTACGTC. Translation: CASSLSSDHEQYV.

The CDR3: CASSGTNLETQYF. In nucleotides, the CDR3 is TGTGCCAGCAGCGGGACTAACCTAGAGACCCAGTACTTC. The V call is TRBV12-3 or TRBV12-4, the J call TRBJ2-5; 7 nucleotides agree with TRBD2. Germline trimming cut 6 bases from V and 4 bases from J; bases unmatched to any gene: 5. The CDR3 covers 13 residues.